These 26 T cell receptor beta chains were all obtained from the same sample, sequenced in a study of blood T cell repertoires in COVID-19. Measured with immunoSEQ multiplex PCR; TCRdb has only the in-frame clones, and not every one. The table records under 110,000 clones, 80% to 90% of them present only once. Sequenced sample: peripheral blood. The receptor source for this set is a woman in her twenties or thirties with acute or convalescent COVID-19.

About this clone itself: Additional DNA sequences in this sample encode the identical CDR3. The chain combines TRBV27 with TRBJ2-7; D is possibly TRBD1 (6 bases). V gave up 2 bases and J gave up 4 bases, with 6 bases separating them. The CDR3 runs 12 residues. Germline values: CDR1 MNHEY, CDR2 SMNVEV (reference sequence). The CDR3 sequence: CASSLTGYEQYF. CDR3 sequence (DNA): TGTGCCAGCAGTTTAACAGGGTACGAGCAGTACTTC.

This clone was recorded only once. The J gene is TRBJ1-4, the V gene TRBV28; D not resolved. V lost 3 bases and J 3 bases, leaving 8 bases between the germline ends. Germline V CDR1 and CDR2: MDHEN, SYDVKM. The CDR3 spans 14 residues. The DNA of the CDR3 is TGTGCCAGCAGTTTTAACCAGGCTAATGAAAAACTGTTTTTT. It is translated as CASSFNQANEKLFF.

This chain connects TRBV5-1 to TRBJ1-1; 10 positions match TRBD1. V shed 4 bases and J 5 bases; nucleotides not matched to a gene: 5. The CDR3 loop spans 14 amino acids. Per germline, CDR1 SGHRS and CDR2 YFSETQ. The CDR3 spells CASSGDRGLTEAFF. Written as DNA, the CDR3 is TGCGCCAGCAGCGGTGACAGGGGGCTTACTGAAGCTTTCTTT.

The genes are TRBV12-3 or TRBV12-4 and TRBJ2-1; D unclear. V was trimmed by 2 bases and J by 10 bases, leaving 12 bases between them. The CDR3 is made up of 13 amino acids. The CDR3 spells CASSLPSLEEQFF. The DNA of the CDR3 is TGTGCCAGCAGTTTACCTTCCCTGGAGGAGCAGTTCTTC.

The J gene is TRBJ1-2, the V gene TRBV28, with 8 bases fitting TRBD1. The CDR3 length is 13 residues. Germline V gene data show CDR1 as MDHEN and CDR2 as SYDVKM. Losses at the gene ends were 5 bases for V and 2 bases for J; bases not matched to a gene: 1. The CDR3 nucleotides read TGTGCCAGCAGTCGGGACAGGAACTATGGCTACACCTTC. Its translation: CASSRDRNYGYTF.

The chain combines TRBV3-1 (or the pseudogene TRBV3-2) with TRBJ1-2; 11 bases align to TRBD1. This CDR3 spans 16 amino acids. Germline V gene data show CDR1 as LGHDT and CDR2 as YNNKEL (reference sequence). The V gene end was trimmed by 1 base and the J gene end by 4 bases; junction bases not matched to a gene: 5. The CDR3 region has the DNA TGTGCCAGCAGCCAAGGGGACAGGGGGATCGCCTATGGCTACACCTTC. Protein: CASSQGDRGIAYGYTF.

The chain has TRBV9 and TRBJ2-1; possibly TRBD1 for D (6 bases). Per the germline V gene, CDR1 is SGDLS and CDR2 is YYNGEE. The CDR3 is made up of 16 amino acids. The V end was cut by 4 bases, the J end by 5 bases, with 19 bases between. CDR3 nucleotide sequence: TGTGCCAGCAGCACCCGGACAGAAGATCCAAACAATGAGCAGTTCTTC. Protein: CASSTRTEDPNNEQFF. Full variable domain (outside the CDR3, taken from reference TRBV9 and TRBJ2-1): DSGVTQTPKHLITATGQRVTLRCSPRSGDLSVYWYQQSLDQGLQFLIQYYNGEERAKGNILERFSAQQFPDLHSELNLSSLELGDSALYFCASSTRTEDPNNEQFFGPGTRLTVL.

The rearrangement joins TRBV25-1 to TRBJ2-5; TRBD1 matches at 10 bases. The CDR3 has 15 amino acids. The trim removed 5 bases at V and 7 bases at J, leaving 10 bases unmatched. Germline CDR1 and CDR2: MGHDK and SYGVNS. The CDR3 protein is CASSPPGQGTGTQYF. CDR3 nucleotides: TGTGCCAGCAGTCCTCCGGGACAGGGGACGGGGACCCAGTACTTC.

The V call is TRBV30, the J call TRBJ1-4, with D possibly TRBD1 on 5 matching bases. V was trimmed by 3 bases and J by 8 bases, leaving 16 bases between them. This CDR3 has 14 residues. The V gene's germline CDR1 is GTSNPN and CDR2 SVGIG (reference sequence). The CDR3 nucleotides read TGTGCCTGGAGAGACCACCGGGACTCCGAAAAACTGTTTTTT. Protein product: CAWRDHRDSEKLFF.

The chain couples TRBV6-1 to TRBJ1-5; D is possibly TRBD1 (5 bases). This CDR3 has 15 residues. Per the germline V gene, CDR1 is MNHNS and CDR2 is SASEGT. V lost 0 bases and J 11 bases, leaving 17 bases between the germline ends. The chain's CDR3 is CASSEAHLTGRAQHF. CDR3 sequence (DNA): TGTGCCAGCAGTGAAGCGCATCTCACGGGCAGGGCCCAGCATTTT.

The CDR3 coding sequence is TGCGCCAGCAGCTTGGCCGGGGCTAGCGGGCAAGAGACCCAGTACTTC. The encoded protein is CASSLAGASGQETQYF. This chain joins TRBV5-1 and TRBJ2-5; 8 bases agree with TRBD2. The CDR3 extends over 16 amino acids. The J segment lost 2 bases and the V segment lost 0 bases, leaving 6 bases of the junction unmatched. Germline V gives CDR1 SGHRS, CDR2 YFSETQ.

The gene calls are TRBV27 and TRBJ2-3; D is possibly TRBD1 (5 bases). V was trimmed by 5 bases and J by 0 bases, leaving 12 bases between them. Germline values: CDR1 MNHEY, CDR2 SMNVEV (reference sequence). There are 15 residues in the CDR3. The DNA for the CDR3 is TGTGCCAGCAGTCCAGCAGGGTCTAGCACAGATACGCAGTATTTT. This encodes CASSPAGSSTDTQYF.

The V and J genes are TRBV9 and TRBJ1-4; D is ambiguous. The germline CDR1 and CDR2 sequences are SGDLS and YYNGEE. Between the trimmed V and J ends, which lost 0 bases and 5 bases, there was a span of 11 bases. The CDR3 contains 15 residues. Here the CDR3 DNA reads TGTGCCAGCAGCGTAGGAGGGTTTGAGAATGAAAAACTGTTTTTT. Encoded protein: CASSVGGFENEKLFF.

The chain recombines TRBV5-1 with TRBJ1-2; TRBD1 might be the D (5 bases). This CDR3 has 15 amino acids. The ends were cut back, 0 bases at V and 1 base at J, with 10 bases in the middle. CDR1 is SGHRS and CDR2 is YFSETQ in the germline V gene. The CDR3 region has the DNA TGCGCCAGCAGCTTGGCCCCAGGGAATAACTATGGCTACACCTTC. Protein sequence: CASSLAPGNNYGYTF.

This sequence joins TRBV6-6 and TRBJ1-5, with TRBD1 matching 9 bases. V was pared by 4 bases and J by 4 bases, with 5 bases of the junction left unmatched. The CDR3 consists of 15 residues. CDR1 and CDR2 from the germline V gene are MNHNY and SVGAGI (reference sequence). The CDR3 nucleotides read TGTGCCAGCAGTTCCTTAGGACAGGGGAATCAGCCCCAGCATTTT. Its translation: CASSSLGQGNQPQHF.

This chain links TRBV12-5 with TRBJ1-5; 10 nucleotides match TRBD1. CDR1 LGHNT and CDR2 FRNRAP come from the germline V gene. V was clipped by 0 bases and J by 3 bases; unmatched bases: 5. The CDR3 extends over 17 amino acids. CDR3 protein: CASGLVLGTGDNQPQHF. The CDR3 DNA is TGTGCTAGTGGTTTGGTCCTTGGGACAGGGGACAATCAGCCCCAGCATTTT. The complete variable domain, with remaining parts taken from reference TRBV12-5 and TRBJ1-5, reads DARVTQTPRHKVTEMGQEVTMRCQPILGHNTVFWYRQTMMQGLELLAYFRNRAPLDDSGMPKDRFSAEMPDATLATLKIQPSEPRDSAVYFCASGLVLGTGDNQPQHFGDGTRLSIL.

V and J are TRBV2 and TRBJ2-2, with no clear D. V was cut by 4 bases and J by 5 bases, with 8 bases left in between. The CDR3 runs to 13 residues. Germline V gene data show CDR1 as SNHLY and CDR2 as FYNNEI. CDR3: CASSGLATGELFF. In DNA, the CDR3 is TGTGCCAGCAGTGGTTTAGCTACCGGGGAGCTGTTTTTT. Variable domain in full (rest from reference TRBV2 and TRBJ2-2): EPEVTQTPSHQVTQMGQEVILRCVPISNHLYFYWYRQILGQKVEFLVSFYNNEISEKSEIFDDQFSVERPDGSNFTLKIRSTKLEDSAMYFCASSGLATGELFFGEGSRLTVL.

The chain recombines TRBV29-1 with TRBJ2-2; the match to TRBD1 covers 7 bases. CDR1 is SQVTM and CDR2 is ANQGSEA in the germline V gene. The V and J ends lost 5 bases and 3 bases, in that order; junction bases with no gene match: 15. This CDR3 is 17 amino acids long. The CDR3 region has the DNA TGCAGCGTTCCCGGGACAGAGAAGATTGGGGACACCGGGGAGCTGTTTTTT. Amino acid sequence: CSVPGTEKIGDTGELFF.

This chain uses TRBV5-1 with TRBJ1-2; D may be TRBD1 (5 bases). The CDR3 has 12 amino acids. The ends were cut back, 4 bases at V and 4 bases at J, with 8 bases in the middle. In germline, CDR1 is SGHRS, CDR2 YFSETQ. The chain's CDR3 is CASSIDSYGYTF. The CDR3 DNA reads as TGCGCCAGCAGCATAGACAGCTATGGCTACACCTTC.

The chain has TRBV4-1 and TRBJ2-3; 8 bases match TRBD2. Per the germline V gene, CDR1 is MGHRA and CDR2 is YSYEKL. This CDR3 contains 14 residues. V lost 3 bases and J lost 5; bases outside the gene matches: 4. CDR3 bases: TGCGCCAGCAGCCAGACTAGCGTGGGAGATACGCAGTATTTT. It codes for CASSQTSVGDTQYF.

V is TRBV20-1 and J is TRBJ1-6; the D is unclear. CDR1 and CDR2 (germline): DFQATT, SNEGSKA (reference sequence). The CDR3 has 11 residues. The V gene lost 2 bases and the J gene lost 8 bases, with 4 bases spanning the gap. In DNA form, the CDR3 reads TGCAGTGCTAGACCTGATTCACCCCTCCACTTT. This gives the protein CSARPDSPLHF.

The CDR3 loop reads CASSQRGSSYNSPLHF. As DNA, the CDR3 is TGTGCCAGCAGCCAAAGGGGGAGCTCCTATAATTCACCCCTCCACTTT. This chain joins TRBV7-3 and TRBJ1-6; weak D call: TRBD1 (6 bases). The V gene's germline CDR1 is SGHTA and CDR2 FQGTGA. V was cut by 5 bases and J by 0 bases, with 11 bases left in between. The CDR3 has 16 residues.

The chain employs TRBV18 and TRBJ2-1, with 7 bases lining up with TRBD1. Per the germline V gene, CDR1 is KGHSH and CDR2 is LQKENI. The CDR3 spans 14 residues. Trimming at V came to 3 bases and at J to 8 bases, leaving 7 bases not matched to a gene. The CDR3 sequence is CASSPGIGGDEQFF. The CDR3 DNA reads as TGTGCCAGCTCACCGGGGATAGGGGGCGATGAGCAGTTCTTC.

With regard to this clone: This sample also contains other DNA sequences that code for the same CDR3. This sequence joins TRBV5-1 and TRBJ2-1, with D maybe TRBD1 (5 bases). This CDR3 comprises 13 residues. Trimming took 2 bases from V and 4 from J, leaving 7 bases between them. The germline gives CDR1 SGHRS, CDR2 YFSETQ. CDR3 coding DNA: TGCGCCAGCAGCTTAGACAGTTACAATGAGCAGTTCTTC. The encoded protein is CASSLDSYNEQFF.

This clone has a single count. The chain links TRBV5-6 to TRBJ1-6; 7 bases line up with TRBD1. V lost 2 bases, J lost 10 bases, and 3 bases stayed unmatched. This CDR3 has 13 amino acids. The germline gives CDR1 SGHDT, CDR2 YYEEEE. This CDR3 is CASSFTGESPLHF. The CDR3 coding sequence is TGTGCCAGCAGCTTTACAGGGGAATCACCCCTCCACTTT.

The J gene is TRBJ1-1, the V gene TRBV3-1 (or the pseudogene TRBV3-2), with TRBD1 matching 8 bases. Germline CDR1 and CDR2: LGHDT and YNNKEL (reference sequence). The CDR3 has 14 residues. V trimming: 4 bases; J trimming: 6 bases; junction bases outside the gene matches: 7. The CDR3 loop is CASSRLYRGAEAFF. The DNA of the CDR3 is TGTGCCAGCAGCCGGTTATACAGGGGGGCTGAAGCTTTCTTT.